This paragraph reports one T cell receptor (beta chain). No antigen is known for it. No per-base quality is available; no much larger clone lies one base away. The data were obtained in a study of early T cells in non-severe SARS-CoV-2 infection (TCRdb year 2021). Background on the whole study: Because TCR sequencing relied on bulk RNA taken from unsorted whole blood, pairing of alpha and beta chains was not possible.

Sequences SQVTM (CDR1) and ANQGSEA (CDR2) are obtained from the germline V gene. Relative to germline, V is 7 bases shorter and J is 0 bases shorter, with 20 bases between their ends. The CDR3 runs 16 amino acids, cysteine and phenylalanine included. Only CDR3 DNA remains: 48 bases, in frame from the first base. Points the paper makes about the study in general: VDJdb matching was skewed toward anti-spike CD8 responses, so virus-specific expansions were likely underestimated and private and CD4 specificities were missed.

The study was a case-control design nested within a healthcare worker cohort in London, UK, with weekly nasopharyngeal swab PCR tests and blood sampling. Healthcare workers were recruited between 23 and 31 March 2020, during the week of the UK lockdown, and were followed weekly for up to about 15 weeks. The library was made by 5' RACE. The instrument was a NextSeq 500. Unique molecular identifiers were attached to individual cDNA molecules in the TCR library protocol so that sequencing error and PCR bias could be corrected. Sequencing covered both TCR alpha and beta chains, and within each sample the abundances of alpha and beta sequences were tightly co-correlated. The study's processing was this. Decombinator V4 was used to perform V gene, J gene and CDR3 annotation of TCR sequences. TCRs were defined as expanded if a significant change between any two time points was detected under a Poisson model with p below 0.0001. TCR abundances were normalised to the total number of TCRs sequenced per sample and expressed as counts per million. TRAV1-2 paired with TRAJ12, TRAJ20 or TRAJ33 defined MAIT TCRs, while TRAV10 paired with TRAJ18 defined iNKT TCRs. VDJdb, accessed 1 November 2021, was searched for CMV, EBV and SARS-CoV-2 annotated TCRs, with TCRs annotated for multiple antigens excluded. TCRdb reanalyzed the raw reads on its own, using fastp at Q25 for trimming and MiXCR for clone calling, and kept in-frame beta chains. Duplicate CDR3 protein sequences are folded into a single record with the most common DNA and genes. What appears here as the V and J calls and clone size reflects TCRdb's work, not the paper's. This sample lists thousands of distinct CDR3 sequences; more than 4.5% were detected once. The ten largest clones represent over 9.5% of the sample.

The TCR sequence derives from an adult who was a healthcare worker with PCR-confirmed SARS-CoV-2 infection or an uninfected control (not recorded which). The chain links TRBV29-1 with TRBJ2-3; the D match is possibly TRBD1 or TRBD2, with 6 bases aligned in each. Sequenced input: whole blood. The CDR3 has the sequence CSGGGLADSSTDTQYF. The nucleotide sequence is TGCAGCGGTGGGGGGTTGGCGGACAGCAGCACAGATACGCAGTATTTT.